This TCR beta chain was found in a study of T cell responses to AZD1222 COVID-19 vaccine. Whole-study results and caveats: Donors in the cohort were predominantly white British and more often female, and clonal diversity was possibly underestimated.

Concerning this clone itself: Its antigen is unidentified.

The CDR3 has 12 residues. Deletions cut 3 bases from V and 3 bases from J, with 5 bases between. In germline, CDR1 is SGHNT, CDR2 YENEEA. Method: immunoSEQ multiplex PCR; TCRdb's copy keeps in-frame clones and lacks some. The table includes about 110,000 clones, roughly 90% detected once. This sequence was found in an adult in good health. Sequencing was performed on peripheral blood, taken on day 0 of AZD1222 vaccination. The chain is built from TRBV11-3 and TRBJ1-1; D uncertain. The CDR3 DNA is TGTGCCAGCAGCTTTTGGGACACTGAAGCTTTCTTT. This translates into CASSFWDTEAFF.